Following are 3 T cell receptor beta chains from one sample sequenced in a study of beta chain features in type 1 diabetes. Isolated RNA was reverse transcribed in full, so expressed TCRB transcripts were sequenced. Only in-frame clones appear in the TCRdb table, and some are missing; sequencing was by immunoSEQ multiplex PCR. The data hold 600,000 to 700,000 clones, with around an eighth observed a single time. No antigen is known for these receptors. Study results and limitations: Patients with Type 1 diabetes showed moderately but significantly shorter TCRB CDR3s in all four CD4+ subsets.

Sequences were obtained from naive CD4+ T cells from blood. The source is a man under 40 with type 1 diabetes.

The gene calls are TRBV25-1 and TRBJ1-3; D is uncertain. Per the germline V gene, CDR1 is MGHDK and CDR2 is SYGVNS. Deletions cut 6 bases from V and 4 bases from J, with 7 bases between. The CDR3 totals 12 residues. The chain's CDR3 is CASRSPGNTIYF. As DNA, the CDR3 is TGTGCCAGCAGGAGTCCGGGAAACACCATATATTTT.

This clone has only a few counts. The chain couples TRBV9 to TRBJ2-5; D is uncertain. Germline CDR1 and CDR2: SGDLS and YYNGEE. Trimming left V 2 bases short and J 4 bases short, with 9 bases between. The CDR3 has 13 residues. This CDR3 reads CASSVEPRETQYF. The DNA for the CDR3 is TGTGCCAGCAGCGTTGAGCCGCGAGAGACCCAGTACTTC.

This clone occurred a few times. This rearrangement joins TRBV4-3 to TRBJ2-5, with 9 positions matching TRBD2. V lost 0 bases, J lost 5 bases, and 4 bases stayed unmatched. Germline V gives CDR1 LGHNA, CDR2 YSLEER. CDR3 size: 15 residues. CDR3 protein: CASSQDLAGWETQYF. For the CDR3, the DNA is TGCGCCAGCAGCCAAGACCTAGCGGGGTGGGAGACCCAGTACTTC.